This TCR beta chain was captured in a study of OX40 agonist ivuxolimab in advanced cancers. Study in general: Of mixed ages from about 23 to 79 and averaging 60 years, the group was 65% to 85% male. Past anti-PD-1, anti-PD-L1 or anti-CTLA-4 therapy was accepted, and 40% to 50% had received some.

Patients had blood sampled at baseline and again on cycle 4 day 1 and cycle 7 day 1. Some clones are missing from TCRdb's copy, which holds only in-frame ones; the method was immunoSEQ multiplex PCR. The sample records some 21,000 clones, roughly 80% being singletons. The CDR3 runs to 15 residues. V dropped 4 bases and J dropped 5 bases, with 17 bases sitting between them. Germline-derived CDR1 and CDR2 are LNHDA and SQIVND (reference sequence). V and J are TRBV19 and TRBJ1-2; D not resolved. The input for sequencing was CD4+ or CD8+ T cells sorted from blood, taken in a trial of the OX40 agonist ivuxolimab. This clonotype originated in an adult with an advanced solid tumor such as melanoma, head and neck, liver or kidney cancer. DNA for the CDR3: TGTGCCAGTAGTACCTCTTTCCGGCGACCTTATGGCTACACCTTC. Encoded protein: CASSTSFRRPYGYTF.